This TCR beta chain originates from a study of T cells in Graves' hyperthyroidism and ophthalmopathy. Points from the study as a whole: Before onset, by a median of approximately 6.8 months, the model predicted ophthalmopathy.

It was RNA transcripts that yielded the amplified TCR beta CDR3 regions. HTBI primers were the set used in a first-round RT-PCR of the TCR CDR3. MiXCR, run by TCRdb on the multiplex PCR reads, gives a single entry per CDR3 protein. This sample yields roughly 420,000 distinct CDR3 sequences, of which roughly an eighth are seen a single time; approximately 5.8% belongs to the top ten. Comment on this clonotype: The antigen is undetermined.

V shed 0 bases and J 3 bases; nucleotides not matched to a gene: 2. The CDR3 runs 15 residues. In germline, CDR1 is SGDLS, CDR2 YYNGEE. This chain uses TRBV9 with TRBJ2-1; 8 nucleotides line up with TRBD2. This receptor was taken from a woman between 18 and 29 years old with Graves' hyperthyroidism. The sample was blood. In nucleotides, the CDR3 is TGTGCCAGCAGCGTAGGCGGGAGGAACTACAATGAGCAGTTCTTC. Translation: CASSVGGRNYNEQFF.